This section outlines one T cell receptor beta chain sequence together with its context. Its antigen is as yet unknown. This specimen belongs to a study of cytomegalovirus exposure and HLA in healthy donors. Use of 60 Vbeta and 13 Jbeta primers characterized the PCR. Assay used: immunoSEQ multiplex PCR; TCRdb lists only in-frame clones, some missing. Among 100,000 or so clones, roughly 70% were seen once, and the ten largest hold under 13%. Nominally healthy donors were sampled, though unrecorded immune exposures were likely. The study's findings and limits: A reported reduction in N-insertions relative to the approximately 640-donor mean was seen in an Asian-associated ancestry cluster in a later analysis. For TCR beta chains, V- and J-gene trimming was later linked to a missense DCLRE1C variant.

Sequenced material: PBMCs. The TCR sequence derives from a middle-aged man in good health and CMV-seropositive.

Written as DNA, the CDR3 is TGTGCCAGCAGCTTTAGTTCGTCTAGCGGGGGGGGCGAGCAGTACTTC. It specifies CASSFSSSSGGGEQYF. The gene calls are TRBV7-2 and TRBJ2-7, with 12 bases matching TRBD2. The V and J ends lost 3 bases and 6 bases, in that order; junction bases with no gene match: 9. The V gene's germline CDR1 is SGHTA and CDR2 FQGNSA. The CDR3 length is 16 residues.